Presented here are 17 T cell receptor beta chains from one specimen sequenced in a study of T cell responses to AZD1222 COVID-19 vaccine. Repertoires were generated with immunoSEQ multiplex PCR, while TCRdb's copy carries only in-frame clones and drops some. In the table there are roughly 99,000 clones, 80% to 95% of which are singletons. The input for sequencing was peripheral blood, taken 28 days after the second AZD1222 dose. The receptors here all came from an adult who received the AZD1222 COVID-19 vaccine.

V is TRBV7-8 and J is TRBJ2-1; 7 bases are a match to TRBD2. Germline assignment: CDR1 SGHVS and CDR2 FQNEAQ. V lost 3 bases, J lost 7 bases, and 12 bases stayed unmatched. This CDR3 region has 16 residues. CDR3 in DNA: TGTGCCAGCAGCTTGGCGGGAGCGGGATCAATAAATGAGCAGTTCTTC. As protein: CASSLAGAGSINEQFF.

The chain joins TRBV6-5 to TRBJ1-2; 7 bases are shared with TRBD1. Germline assignment: CDR1 MNHEY and CDR2 SVGAGI. Trimming removed 5 bases from V and 8 bases from J; junction bases left unmatched: 14. This CDR3 is 15 amino acids long. The CDR3 coding sequence is TGTGCCAGCAGTCCCGGACTAGGACAGGATCAAGGCTACACCTTC. Translation gives CASSPGLGQDQGYTF.

The chain combines TRBV9 with TRBJ2-3; a possible D gene is TRBD2 (7 bases). V shed 2 bases and J shed 5 bases, with 12 bases lying between them. In germline, CDR1 is SGDLS, CDR2 YYNGEE. This CDR3 has 14 amino acids. The CDR3 region is CASSVGGAQDTQYF. The CDR3 bases are TGTGCCAGCAGCGTTGGGGGGGCCCAAGATACGCAGTATTTT.

The rearrangement uses TRBV7-9 and TRBJ1-1; 8 nucleotides line up with TRBD1. Per germline, CDR1 SEHNR and CDR2 FQNEAQ (reference sequence). CDR3 length: 14 amino acids. The V segment lost 4 bases and the J segment 5 bases; nucleotides outside the gene matches: 6. This CDR3 is CASSYGQGWTEAFF. DNA of the CDR3: TGTGCCAGCAGCTACGGACAGGGTTGGACTGAAGCTTTCTTT.

The chain is built from TRBV6-5 and TRBJ1-5, with unresolved D. Deletions cut 0 bases from V and 6 bases from J, with 6 bases between. This CDR3 comprises 13 residues. Germline CDR1 reads MNHEY; CDR2 reads SVGAGI. The CDR3 is CASSYSERQPQHF. The DNA of the CDR3 is TGTGCCAGCAGTTACTCAGAGCGTCAGCCCCAGCATTTT.

The J gene is TRBJ2-3, the V gene TRBV7-9, with no clear D. V dropped 2 bases and J dropped 0 bases, with 12 bases sitting between them. This CDR3 contains 16 residues. CDR1 and CDR2 (germline): SEHNR, FQNEAQ (reference sequence). The CDR3, as DNA: TGTGCCAGCAGCTTATGGGCAGGCTCTAGCACAGATACGCAGTATTTT. Amino acid sequence: CASSLWAGSSTDTQYF. The entire variable domain, with the rest obtained from reference TRBV7-9 and TRBJ2-3, is as follows: DTGVSQNPRHKITKRGQNVTFRCDPISEHNRLYWYRQTLGQGPEFLTYFQNEAQLEKSRLLSDRFSAERPKGSFSTLEIQRTEQGDSAMYLCASSLWAGSSTDTQYFGPGTRLTVL.

DNA for the CDR3: TGTGCCAGCAGTTACTCCGGGACCGGTGGCTACACCTTC. Encoded protein: CASSYSGTGGYTF. This chain joins TRBV6-5 and TRBJ1-2; D might be TRBD1 (5 bases). This CDR3 has 13 residues. Looked up from germline, CDR1 is MNHEY and CDR2 is SVGAGI. V lost 0 bases and J 7 bases, leaving 9 bases between the germline ends.

The chain carries TRBV6-6 and TRBJ2-7, with D unclear. The length of the CDR3 is 14 residues. The germline CDR1 and CDR2 sequences are MNHNY and SVGAGI (reference sequence). V lost 2 bases to trimming and J lost 2 bases, with 10 bases between them. The CDR3 protein is CASSYSLLTYEQYF. For the CDR3, the DNA is TGTGCCAGCAGTTACAGTCTCCTAACCTACGAGCAGTACTTC.

This clone is a singleton in its sample. The chain couples TRBV4-1 to TRBJ2-5; possibly TRBD1 for D (5 bases). This CDR3 spans 14 amino acids. In germline, CDR1 is MGHRA, CDR2 YSYEKL. The germline V and J ends were trimmed by 2 bases and 4 bases, with 11 bases remaining between them. CDR3 residues: CASSQTAGIETQYF. CDR3 DNA sequence: TGCGCCAGCAGCCAAACAGCAGGGATAGAGACCCAGTACTTC.

V usage is TRBV27 and J usage is TRBJ2-3; tentatively, D is TRBD1 or TRBD2 (5 bases each). The CDR3 spans 14 residues. Trimming removed 2 bases from V and 2 bases from J, with 8 bases in between. From germline, CDR1 is MNHEY and CDR2 SMNVEV (reference sequence). CDR3 bases: TGTGCCAGCAGTTTACGGGACGACACAGATACGCAGTATTTT. Encoded protein: CASSLRDDTDTQYF.

This clone turned up a few times. J is TRBJ1-1 and V is TRBV30; D perhaps matches TRBD1 (5 bases). Germline V gene data show CDR1 as GTSNPN and CDR2 as SVGIG (reference sequence). This CDR3 contains 11 residues. Trimming took off 8 bases at V and 6 bases at J, with 13 bases between the two ends. The CDR3 DNA is TGTGCCCGCCTGCGGGGGGCTGAAGCTTTCTTT. Encoded protein: CARLRGAEAFF.

The J gene is TRBJ2-2, the V gene TRBV7-2; TRBD2 matches 12 bases. V shed 5 bases, J shed 6 bases, and the junction held 7 bases outside the gene matches. Germline values: CDR1 SGHTA, CDR2 FQGNSA. The CDR3 runs to 16 residues. CDR3 sequence (DNA): TGTGCCAGCAGCATTGGACTAGCGGGAATCCCCGGGGAGCTGTTTTTT. Its translation is CASSIGLAGIPGELFF.

J is TRBJ1-1 and V is TRBV19, with D uncertain. With 3 bases removed from V and 3 bases from J, the gap between germline ends came to 2 bases. CDR3 length: 11 residues. CDR1 and CDR2 (germline): LNHDA, SQIVND (reference sequence). The CDR3 here is CASSMHTEAFF. In DNA form, the CDR3 reads TGTGCCAGTAGTATGCACACTGAAGCTTTCTTT. The variable domain in full, completed from reference TRBV19 and TRBJ1-1, reads DGGITQSPKYLFRKEGQNVTLSCEQNLNHDAMYWYRQDPGQGLRLIYYSQIVNDFQKGDIAEGYSVSREKKESFPLTVTSAQKNPTAFYLCASSMHTEAFFGQGTRLTVV.

This clone was seen once. This chain connects TRBV2 to TRBJ1-2; TRBD1 might be the D (5 bases). Germline V gives CDR1 SNHLY, CDR2 FYNNEI. The CDR3 has 22 residues. Trimming pared 4 bases from V and 4 bases from J, leaving 37 bases between. CDR3 in amino acids: CASSVERGFSGPPKVGVYGYTF. The CDR3 DNA reads TGTGCCAGCAGTGTAGAGAGGGGATTTTCTGGACCTCCAAAAGTGGGGGTCTATGGCTACACCTTC.

This clone came up once. The chain recombines TRBV19 with TRBJ2-7, with D maybe TRBD2 (7 bases). The CDR3 contains 13 residues. Germline CDR1 reads LNHDA; CDR2 reads SQIVND (reference sequence). V gave up 5 bases and J gave up 5 bases, with 13 bases separating them. CDR3 in DNA: TGTGCCAGTAGTGTTCGGGGGGCTAACGAGCAGTACTTC. This gives the protein CASSVRGANEQYF.

The chain links TRBV9 to TRBJ2-3; 10 positions match TRBD1. J gave up 5 bases and V 0 bases, and 3 bases lay outside the gene matches. CDR3 size: 15 residues. The germline V gene encodes CDR1 SGDLS and CDR2 YYNGEE. The CDR3 here is CASSVGGQGIDTQYF. As DNA, the CDR3 is TGTGCCAGCAGCGTAGGGGGACAGGGGATAGATACGCAGTATTTT.

This rearrangement joins TRBV6-5 to TRBJ1-5; 9 bases agree with TRBD1. The J segment lost 2 bases and the V segment lost 8 bases, leaving 7 bases of the junction unmatched. This CDR3 contains 15 residues. CDR1 and CDR2 from the germline V gene are MNHEY and SVGAGI. In DNA form, the CDR3 reads TGTGCCAGCGGACAACAGGGGGCAGGCAATCAGCCCCAGCATTTT. It translates to CASGQQGAGNQPQHF.